This TCR beta chain is drawn from a study of T cell responses to AZD1222 COVID-19 vaccine. At the level of the study: Researchers grouped second doses given at about 4 or about 12 weeks into one pool. General study findings and limits: Clonal diversity may have been underestimated, and the donors were mostly white British, with more females than males. Unmutated variant regions are reportedly the target of nearly half of TCRs that are spike-specific.

Germline CDR1 and CDR2: SGDLS and YYNGEE. This CDR3 has 12 residues. The ends were cut back, 0 bases at V and 5 bases at J, with 4 bases in the middle. A note on this clone: The antigen remains undetermined. The same CDR3 is also encoded by other DNA sequences in this sample.

The data were produced by immunoSEQ multiplex PCR, yet TCRdb's version contains in-frame clones alone and is incomplete. The sample lists some 99,000 clones; roughly 88% were seen once. Sequencing was performed on peripheral blood, taken on day 0 of AZD1222 vaccination. This TCR came from an adult in good health. J is TRBJ2-3 and V is TRBV9; no clear D gene. This CDR3 is CASSVVGDTQYF. CDR3 nucleotide sequence: TGTGCCAGCAGCGTAGTCGGAGATACGCAGTATTTT.